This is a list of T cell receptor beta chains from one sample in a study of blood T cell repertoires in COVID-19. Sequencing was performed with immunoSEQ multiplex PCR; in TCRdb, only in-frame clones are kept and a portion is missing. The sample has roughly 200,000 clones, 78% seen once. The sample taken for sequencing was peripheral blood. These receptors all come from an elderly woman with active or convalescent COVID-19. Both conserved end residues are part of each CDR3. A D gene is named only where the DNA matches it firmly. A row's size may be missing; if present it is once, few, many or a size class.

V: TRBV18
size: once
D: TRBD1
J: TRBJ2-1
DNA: TGTGCCAGCTCACAAGGACAGGGGGCTTCCTATTTTGAGCAGTTCTTC
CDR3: CASSQGQGASYFEQFF

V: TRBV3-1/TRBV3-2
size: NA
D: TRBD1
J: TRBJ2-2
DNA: TGTGCCAGCAGCCAGCGGGACAGGGGACGCGGGGAGCTGTTTTTT
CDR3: CASSQRDRGRGELFF

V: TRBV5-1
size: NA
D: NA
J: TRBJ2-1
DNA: TGCGCCAGCAGCGCCCCCCGGCGGGGGCTGCCTACGAGCTCCTACAATGAGCAGTTCTTC
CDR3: CASSAPRRGLPTSSYNEQFF

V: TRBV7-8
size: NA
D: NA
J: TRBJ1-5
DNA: TGTGCCAGCAGCTTGGCCCTTAGCAATCAGCCCCAGCATTTT
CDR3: CASSLALSNQPQHF

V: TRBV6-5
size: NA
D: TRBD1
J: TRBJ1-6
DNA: TGCGCCACAGGGGGCTGGAGGTCACCCCTCCACTTT
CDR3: CATGGWRSPLHF

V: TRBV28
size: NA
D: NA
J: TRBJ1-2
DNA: TGTGCCAGCAGTTCACCATCAGGGGTTGGAGGCTACACCTTC
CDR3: CASSSPSGVGGYTF

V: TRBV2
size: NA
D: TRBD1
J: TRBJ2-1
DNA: TGTGCCAGCACGCTACAGGGGGCTTCGGACAATGAGCAGTTCTTC
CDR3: CASTLQGASDNEQFF

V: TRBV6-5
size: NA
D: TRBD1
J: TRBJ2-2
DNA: TGTGCCAGCAGGAAGGACAGGGCGAACACCGGGGAGCTGTTTTTT
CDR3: CASRKDRANTGELFF

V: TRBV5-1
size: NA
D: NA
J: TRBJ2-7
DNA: TGCGCCAGCAGCTACGGGGTTGGCTACGAGCAGTACTTC
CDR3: CASSYGVGYEQYF

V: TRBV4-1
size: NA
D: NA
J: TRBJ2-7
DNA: TGCGCCAGCAGCCTCGGGGGCTCCTACGAGCAGTACTTC
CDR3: CASSLGGSYEQYF

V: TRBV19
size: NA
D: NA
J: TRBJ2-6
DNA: TGTGCCAGTAGTATCGCTGGTAGCTCTGGGGCCAACGTCCTGACTTTC
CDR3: CASSIAGSSGANVLTF

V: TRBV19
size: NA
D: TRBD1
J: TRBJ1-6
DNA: TGTGCCAGTAGTAGAACCGACAGGGGGATGACACCCCTCCACTTT
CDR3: CASSRTDRGMTPLHF

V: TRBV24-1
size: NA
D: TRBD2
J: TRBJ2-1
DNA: TGTGCCACCAGTGATGCTGAAGCGGGGGGGCTCTACAATGAGCAGTTCTTC
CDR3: CATSDAEAGGLYNEQFF

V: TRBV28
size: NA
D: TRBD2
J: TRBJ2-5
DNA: TGTGCCAGCAGTTTATTGGCGGGGGGAGAAGAGACCCAGTACTTC
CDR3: CASSLLAGGEETQYF

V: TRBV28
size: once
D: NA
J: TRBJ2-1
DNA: TGTGCCAGCAGGAAGGAACGGGGGATCGACAATGAGCAGTTCTTC
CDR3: CASRKERGIDNEQFF

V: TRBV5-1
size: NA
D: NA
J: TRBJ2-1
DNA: TGCGCCAGCAGCTTGGGGAGGGGACTGAACAATGAGCAGTTCTTC
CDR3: CASSLGRGLNNEQFF

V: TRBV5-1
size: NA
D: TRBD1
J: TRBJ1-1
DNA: TGCGCCAGCAGCTTTCACAGGGGGGACACTGAAGCTTTCTTT
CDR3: CASSFHRGDTEAFF

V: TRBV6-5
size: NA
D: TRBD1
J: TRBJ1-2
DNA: TGTGCCAGCAGGGGGACAGCGTTATATGGCTACACCTTC
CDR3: CASRGTALYGYTF

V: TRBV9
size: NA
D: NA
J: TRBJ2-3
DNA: TGTGCCAGCAGCCCAGCAGGGGCTAAGCACACAGATACGCAGTATTTT
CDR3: CASSPAGAKHTDTQYF

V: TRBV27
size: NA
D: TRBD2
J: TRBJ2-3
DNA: TGTGCCAGCAGTCCTACAACTAGCGGGGGGGCAGATACGCAGTATTTT
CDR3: CASSPTTSGGADTQYF

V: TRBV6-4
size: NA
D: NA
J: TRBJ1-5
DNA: TGTGCCAGCATTGAATCGTACTCGGGATCCCAGCATTTT
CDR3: CASIESYSGSQHF

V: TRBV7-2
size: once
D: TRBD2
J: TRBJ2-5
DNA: TGTGCCAGCAGCGATAGCGGGGGGGCCTCTGGGACCCAGTACTTC
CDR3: CASSDSGGASGTQYF

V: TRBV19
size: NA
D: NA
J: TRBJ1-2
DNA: TGTGCCAGTAGTAGAGAACAGGGTTTCTATGGCTACACCTTC
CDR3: CASSREQGFYGYTF

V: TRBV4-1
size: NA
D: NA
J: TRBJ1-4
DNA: TGCGCCAGCAGCCAAGGGGAACAGGATTATGAAAAACTGTTTTTT
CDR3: CASSQGEQDYEKLFF

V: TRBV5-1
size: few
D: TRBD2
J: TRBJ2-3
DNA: TGCGCCAGCAGCTTGGCGGGAACTAGCGGGTCTGGCGCAGATACGCAGTATTTT
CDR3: CASSLAGTSGSGADTQYF

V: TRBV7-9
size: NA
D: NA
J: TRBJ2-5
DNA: TGTGCCAGCAGCCGGGGTCTCCGTTCCGGGGTCGAGACCCAGTACTTC
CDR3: CASSRGLRSGVETQYF

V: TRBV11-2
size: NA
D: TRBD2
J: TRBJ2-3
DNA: TGTGCCAGCAGCTTGGTTAGCGGGGGTAGCACAGATACGCAGTATTTT
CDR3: CASSLVSGGSTDTQYF

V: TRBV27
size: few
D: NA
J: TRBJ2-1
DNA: TGTGCCAGCGCCCTGGGGGGACCCTACAATGAGCAGTTCTTC
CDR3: CASALGGPYNEQFF

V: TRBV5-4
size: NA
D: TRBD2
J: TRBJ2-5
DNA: TGTGCCAGCAGCTCCTTTAGCGGGGGGAGCCAAGAGACCCAGTACTTC
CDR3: CASSSFSGGSQETQYF

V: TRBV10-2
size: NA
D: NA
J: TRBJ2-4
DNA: TGCGCCACCCACCACCGCGGAGGGCCCCAAAACATTCAGTACTTC
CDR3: CATHHRGGPQNIQYF

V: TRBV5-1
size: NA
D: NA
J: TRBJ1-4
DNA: TGCGCCAGCAGCTTGGGGGAGGGGGAAAAACTGTTTTTT
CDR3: CASSLGEGEKLFF

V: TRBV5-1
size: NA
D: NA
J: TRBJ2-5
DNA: TGCGCCAGCAGCTGGACGGGGGGCTTCGAGACCCAGTACTTC
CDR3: CASSWTGGFETQYF

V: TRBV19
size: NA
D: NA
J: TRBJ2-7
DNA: TGTGCCAGTAGTATAGGGGCAGGCTACGAGCAGTACTTC
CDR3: CASSIGAGYEQYF

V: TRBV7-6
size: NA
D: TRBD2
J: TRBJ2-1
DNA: TGTGCCAGCAGCCCCGCGGGGGGCCGCTACAATGAGCAGTTCTTC
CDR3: CASSPAGGRYNEQFF

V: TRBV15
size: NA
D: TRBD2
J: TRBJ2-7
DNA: TGTGCCACCAGCAGAGTTCGGCTAGCGGGGTCCTACGAGCAGTACTTC
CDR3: CATSRVRLAGSYEQYF

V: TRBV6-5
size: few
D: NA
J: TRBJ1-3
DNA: TGTGCCAGCAGTTACTCGGGGAGCAGTGGAAACACCATATATTTT
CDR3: CASSYSGSSGNTIYF

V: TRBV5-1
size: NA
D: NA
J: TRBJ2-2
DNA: TGCGCCAGCAGTTCGATGACCGGGACACTAAACACCGGGGAGCTGTTTTTT
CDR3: CASSSMTGTLNTGELFF

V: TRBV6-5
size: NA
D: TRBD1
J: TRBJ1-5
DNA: TGTGCCAGCAGTTTCGGACAGGTGAATCAGCCCCAGCATTTT
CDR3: CASSFGQVNQPQHF